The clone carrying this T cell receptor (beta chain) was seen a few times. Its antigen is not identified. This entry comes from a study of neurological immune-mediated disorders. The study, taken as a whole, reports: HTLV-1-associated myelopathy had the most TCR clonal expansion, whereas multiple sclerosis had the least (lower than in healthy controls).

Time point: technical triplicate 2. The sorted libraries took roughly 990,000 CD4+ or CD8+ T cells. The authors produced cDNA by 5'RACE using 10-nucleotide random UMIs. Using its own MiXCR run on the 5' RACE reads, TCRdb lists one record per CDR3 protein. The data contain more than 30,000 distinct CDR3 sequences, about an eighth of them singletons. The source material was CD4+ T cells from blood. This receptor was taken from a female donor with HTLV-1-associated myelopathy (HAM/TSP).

The DNA for the CDR3 is TGTGCCAGCAGCCTCACTAGTGGCCGCACAGATACGCAGTATTTT. Encoded protein: CASSLTSGRTDTQYF. The rearrangement joins TRBV5-5 to TRBJ2-3; a weak D match, TRBD2 (5 bases). Germline V gene data show CDR1 as SGHKS and CDR2 as YYEKEE (reference sequence). With 4 bases removed from V and 1 base from J, the gap between germline ends came to 13 bases. The CDR3 has 15 residues.